The clone carrying this TCR beta chain was counted a few times. No antigen is known for it. PCR involved 60 Vbeta and 13 Jbeta primers. Sequencing was performed with immunoSEQ multiplex PCR; in TCRdb, only in-frame clones are kept and a portion is missing. The sample has approximately 170,000 clones; roughly 80% are singletons. These data come from a study of cytomegalovirus exposure and HLA in healthy donors. Study-wide findings and caveats: Most likely, a cluster of highly shared sequence variants arose as a sequencing artifact. No immune exposure information besides CMV serostatus was available. A missense variant in DCLRE1C was later tied to TCR beta V- and J-gene trimming. It was reported that TCR beta sequences correctly inferred the HLA-A and HLA-B alleles for most subjects.

The CDR3 runs to 15 residues. The germline gives CDR1 SGHRS, CDR2 YFSETQ. V lost 0 bases to trimming and J lost 0 bases, with 8 bases between them. The TCR comes from a male donor in good health and CMV-seronegative. Sample: PBMCs. This sequence joins TRBV5-1 and TRBJ2-3; D is ambiguous. In DNA form, the CDR3 reads TGCGCCAGCAGCTTGGAATCGTCTAGCACAGATACGCAGTATTTT. It translates to CASSLESSSTDTQYF.